The entry below gives a single T cell receptor (beta chain) sequence along with its context. What this receptor recognizes is not known. With a far larger clone one base away, a read error is the likely cause. Two rounds of multiplex PCR were used to amplify the TCR beta CDR3 region from genomic DNA. The first PCR round used primers specific to each TRBV and TRBJ gene, and the primer sequences were filed in Chinese patent CN105087789A. Universal primers were used in the second round of PCR. The Roche High Pure PCR Template Preparation Kit was used to extract genomic DNA from frozen PBMCs. Libraries were sequenced paired-end with 151 bp reads on an Illumina HiSeq 3000. As for the authors' bioinformatics: CutAdapt was used to remove raw reads lacking the multiplex PCR primer sequences. High-quality paired reads were merged into contigs with PEAR. By aligning each contig to reference sequences, MiXCR assigned the TRB V, D and J gene segments to that contig. CDR3 sequences were clustered by base quality and sequence similarity to remove sequencing errors. Diversity was measured as Shannon entropy normalized by the natural log of productive TCR sequence number. To get clonality, Shannon entropy was divided by the natural log of the number of unique clonotypes, and that result was subtracted from one. The Youden index of ROC curves was used to select progression-free survival cut-offs for repertoire metrics, and analyses were performed in R 3.5.3. TCRdb applied fastp at Q25 and MiXCR to the public reads, then kept only in-frame beta chains. All rows with the same CDR3 protein become a single entry with the most common DNA and genes. What appears here as the V and J calls and clone size reflects TCRdb's work, not the paper's. Counted in this sample were 20,000 to 25,000 distinct CDR3 sequences; roughly 40% of them appeared once. The top ten constitute about 22% of the sample.

These data originate in a study of prognosis after radiotherapy for stage I lung cancer (dated by TCRdb to the early 2020s). Regarding the research as a whole: Between early 2018 and 2019, fewer than 20 patients with stage I NSCLC were enrolled in Nanjing, China. About 13 of the patients presented with newly diagnosed primary stage I lung tumors; several had oligometastatic NSCLC following surgical resection of the primary tumor. All patients were considered medically inoperable, owing to comorbidities in more than 10 and refusal of surgery in about seven. The cohort comprised fewer than 15 men and six or seven women with a median age of around 73 years, ranging from roughly 50 to 84 years. Roughly eleven patients had adenocarcinoma and six or seven had squamous cell carcinoma as the tumor histology. Using image-guided IMRT or VMAT, SBRT was delivered in 3 to 5 fractions at a biologically effective dose of at least 100 Gy. In every patient, SBRT was given without any concurrent therapy. After SBRT, distant metastases developed in about 20% of the 19 patients at a median of 7 months, while the remaining 15 patients had no significant progression. This study profiled peripheral blood TCR beta repertoires from stage I NSCLC patients before and after stereotactic body radiotherapy and linked the repertoires to distant failure. For each of the roughly 19 patients, one blood sample was taken before SBRT and one after, so the study sequenced some 38 samples in total.

No patient had a history of other malignancies or prior chemotherapy or radiotherapy, and all had node-negative disease on CT and PET/CT. At each of two time points, 4.5 to 7.5 milliliters of peripheral venous blood were collected in EDTA tubes. Ficoll-Paque Plus density-gradient centrifugation was used to isolate PBMCs. Samples were stored at -80°C immediately after collection until analysis. The CDR1 and CDR2 encoded by the germline V gene are MRHNA and SNTAGT. The CDR3 sequence holds 14 residues, the cysteine and phenylalanine included. Of all the DNA, just the CDR3 is kept, 42 bases in frame from base 1. Overall results and qualifications from the work: The study was limited by its small cohort and short follow-up, and the findings require independent validation. No adjustment for multiple comparisons was applied to any of the reported P values. Unique TCR clone counts fell after SBRT (median around 11,000 before versus about 7,100 after; Wilcoxon paired P=0.011). Post-SBRT Shannon entropy and its change from baseline were lower in patients who developed distant metastases; baseline Shannon entropy was not associated with metastases. TRBV and TRBJ usage frequencies reportedly varied with metastasis status, involving two V genes at baseline and about 10 V and two J genes after SBRT. Tumor specificity of expanded TCR clones was not determined.

Sequences were derived from PBMCs, sampled before or after stereotactic body radiation therapy (not recorded which). The TCR sequence derives from a donor of 50 years or more with non-small cell lung cancer. The chain is encoded by TRBV6-4 joined to TRBJ1-6, with a tentative D gene TRBD1 over 5 matching bases. The CDR3 reads as follows: CAGSGGTFNSPLQF. The DNA reads as follows: TGTGCCGGAAGCGGGGGGACTTTTAATTCACCCCTCCAATTT.